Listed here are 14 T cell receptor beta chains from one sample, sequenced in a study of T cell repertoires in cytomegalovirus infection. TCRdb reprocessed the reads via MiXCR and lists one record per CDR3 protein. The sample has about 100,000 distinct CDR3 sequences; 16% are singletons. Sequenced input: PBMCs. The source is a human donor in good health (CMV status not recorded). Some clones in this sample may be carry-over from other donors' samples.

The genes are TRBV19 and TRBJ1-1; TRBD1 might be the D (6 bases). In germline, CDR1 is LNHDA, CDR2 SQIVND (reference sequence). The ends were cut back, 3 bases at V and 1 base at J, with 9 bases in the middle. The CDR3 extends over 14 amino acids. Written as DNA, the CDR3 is TGTGCCAGTAGTATCTTGGACAGGAACACTGAAGCTTTCTTT. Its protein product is CASSILDRNTEAFF.

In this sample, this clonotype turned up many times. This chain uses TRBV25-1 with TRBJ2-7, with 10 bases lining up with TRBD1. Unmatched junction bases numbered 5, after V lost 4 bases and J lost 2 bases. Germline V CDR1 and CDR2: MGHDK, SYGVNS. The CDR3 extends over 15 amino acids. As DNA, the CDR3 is TGTGCCAGCAGTGGACAGGGGGCGCAGGCCTACGAGCAGTACTTC. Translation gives CASSGQGAQAYEQYF.

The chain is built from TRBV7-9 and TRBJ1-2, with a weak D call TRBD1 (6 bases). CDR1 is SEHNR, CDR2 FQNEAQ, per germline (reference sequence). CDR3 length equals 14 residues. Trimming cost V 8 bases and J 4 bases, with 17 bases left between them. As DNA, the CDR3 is TGTGCCAGCGGCCAGACAGGAGCTTCCTATGGCTACACCTTC. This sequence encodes CASGQTGASYGYTF.

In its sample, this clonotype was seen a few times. The CDR3: CASSPGTVGRWPQHF. The CDR3 DNA is TGTGCCAGCAGTCCGGGGACAGTGGGAAGGTGGCCCCAGCATTTT. The rearrangement joins TRBV6-8 to TRBJ1-5, with 7 bases lining up with TRBD1. CDR1 and CDR2 from the germline V gene are MNHGY and SAAAGT. The CDR3 covers 15 residues. Germline trimming cut 5 bases from V and 9 bases from J; bases unmatched to any gene: 13.

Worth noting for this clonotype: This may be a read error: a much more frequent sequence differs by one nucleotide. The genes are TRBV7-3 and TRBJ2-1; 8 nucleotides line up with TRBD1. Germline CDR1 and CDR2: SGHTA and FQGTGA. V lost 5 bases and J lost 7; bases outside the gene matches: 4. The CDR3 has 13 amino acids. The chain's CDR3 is CASSKWTGNEQFF. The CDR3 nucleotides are TGTGCCAGCAGCAAATGGACAGGGAATGAGCAGTTCTTC.

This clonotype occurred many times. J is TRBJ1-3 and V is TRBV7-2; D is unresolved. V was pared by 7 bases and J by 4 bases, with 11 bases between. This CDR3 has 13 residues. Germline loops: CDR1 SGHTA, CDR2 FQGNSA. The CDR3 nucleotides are TGTGCCAGCACCGCTGGTTGGGGAAACACCATATATTTT. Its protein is CASTAGWGNTIYF.

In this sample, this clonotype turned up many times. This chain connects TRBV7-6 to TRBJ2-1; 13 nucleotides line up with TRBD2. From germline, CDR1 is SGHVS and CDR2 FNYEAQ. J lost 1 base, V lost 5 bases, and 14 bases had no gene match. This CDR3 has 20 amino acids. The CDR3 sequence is CASSGFKGLAGATSYNEQFF. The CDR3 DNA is TGTGCCAGCAGCGGATTCAAAGGACTAGCGGGGGCCACGTCCTACAATGAGCAGTTCTTC.

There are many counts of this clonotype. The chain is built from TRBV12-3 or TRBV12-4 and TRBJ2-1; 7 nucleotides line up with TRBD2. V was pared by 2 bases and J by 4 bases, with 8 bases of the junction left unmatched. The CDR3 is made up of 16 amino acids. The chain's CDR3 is CASSLLRTSDYNEQFF. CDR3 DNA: TGTGCCAGCAGTTTATTACGTACTAGCGATTACAATGAGCAGTTCTTC.

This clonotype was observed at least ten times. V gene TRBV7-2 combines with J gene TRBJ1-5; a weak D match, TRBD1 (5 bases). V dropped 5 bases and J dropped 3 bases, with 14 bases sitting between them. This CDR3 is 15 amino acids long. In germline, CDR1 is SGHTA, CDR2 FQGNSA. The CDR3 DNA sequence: TGTGCCAGCAGCCCCTCAGCAGGGAACAATCAGCCCCAGCATTTT. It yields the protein CASSPSAGNNQPQHF.

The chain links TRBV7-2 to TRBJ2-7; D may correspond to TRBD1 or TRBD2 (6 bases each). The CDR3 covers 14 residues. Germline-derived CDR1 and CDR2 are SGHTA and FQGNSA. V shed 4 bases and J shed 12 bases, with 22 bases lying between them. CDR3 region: CASSSTSTGPKGYF. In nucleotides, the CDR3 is TGTGCCAGCAGCTCCACTAGCACAGGGCCCAAGGGGTACTTC.

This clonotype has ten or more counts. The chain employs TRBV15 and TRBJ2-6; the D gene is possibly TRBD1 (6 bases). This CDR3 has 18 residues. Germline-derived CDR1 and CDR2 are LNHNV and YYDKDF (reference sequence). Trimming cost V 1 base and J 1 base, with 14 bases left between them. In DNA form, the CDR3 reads TGTGCCACCAGCAGAGCAAGCCAGCAGGGGTCTGGGGCCAACGTCCTGACTTTC. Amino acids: CATSRASQQGSGANVLTF.

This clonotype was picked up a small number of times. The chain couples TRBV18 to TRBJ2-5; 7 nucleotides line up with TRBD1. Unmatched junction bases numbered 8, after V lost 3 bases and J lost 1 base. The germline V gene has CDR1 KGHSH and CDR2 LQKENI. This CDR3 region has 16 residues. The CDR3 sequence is CASSPGTNRGQETQYF. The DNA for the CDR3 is TGTGCCAGCTCACCGGGGACAAACAGGGGCCAAGAGACCCAGTACTTC.

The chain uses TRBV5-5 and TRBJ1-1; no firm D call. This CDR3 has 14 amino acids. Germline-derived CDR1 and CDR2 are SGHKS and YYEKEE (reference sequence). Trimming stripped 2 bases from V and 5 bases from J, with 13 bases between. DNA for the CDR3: TGTGCCAGCAGCTTACGAAGGGATCGGACTGAAGCTTTCTTT. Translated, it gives CASSLRRDRTEAFF.

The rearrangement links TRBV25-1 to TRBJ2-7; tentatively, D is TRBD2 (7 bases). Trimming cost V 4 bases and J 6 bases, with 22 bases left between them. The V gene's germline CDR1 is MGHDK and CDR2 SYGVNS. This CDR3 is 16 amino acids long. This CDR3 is CASSGPGGQAETEQYF. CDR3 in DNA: TGTGCCAGCAGTGGTCCCGGGGGGCAGGCCGAGACCGAGCAGTACTTC.